This T cell receptor (beta chain) was obtained from a study of radiotherapy plus CTLA-4 blockade in lung cancer. Study in general: Objective responses were seen in about a sixth of patients, disease control in about 30%.

The study treated chemo-refractory metastatic non-small-cell lung cancer patients with focal radiation plus ipilimumab CTLA-4 blockade. CDR1 and CDR2 (germline): MDHEN, SYDVKM. The CDR3 is 15 amino acids. Trimming cost V 6 bases and J 2 bases, with 14 bases left between them. As for this clone: Its specificity is unknown.

General observations from the study: Among blood TCR repertoires after radiotherapy plus ipilimumab, tumor-derived clones expanded. In blood, early T cell clone dynamics reportedly predicted response best, together with interferon-beta.

Produced via immunoSEQ multiplex PCR; TCRdb's table is partial and in-frame only. Among about 62,000 clones listed, around 76% were seen once. This sequence was found in a human donor with non-small cell lung cancer who had a complete response to radiotherapy plus ipilimumab. The genes are TRBV28 and TRBJ1-3; possibly TRBD1 for D (6 bases). This specimen consisted of peripheral blood, obtained from a patient treated with radiotherapy plus ipilimumab. DNA of the CDR3: TGTGCCAGCAGCCCACCAGGGGCAGCTGGAAACACCATATATTTT. Translated, it gives CASSPPGAAGNTIYF.